Listed here is a single T cell receptor beta chain. This clone is a singleton in its sample. Its specific antigen is unknown. Base quality data are lacking; no much larger clone is found one base away. The immunoSEQ Assay, a bias-controlled multiplex PCR, was used to amplify TCRbeta CDR3 regions from genomic DNA. Per the authors' processing: Nucleated cell counts per sample were estimated from amplification of reference gene primers within the assay. To quantify the absolute abundance of each unique TCRbeta CDR3 rearrangement, sequence reads were collapsed and filtered. For each sample, productive Simpson clonality was calculated by taking the square root of Simpson's diversity index across productive rearrangements. Entries here come from immuneACCESS through TCRdb and include only in-frame sequences with V and J called. Some clones fail to appear in such tables; in the studies checked, an unresolved V gene covers under half of the shortfall, and the cause of the remainder is unknown. V, J and clone size derive from that table, while D and trimming were established from the DNA sequence. This sample is represented by about 410,000 clones; about nine tenths of them were singletons. 1.5% to 1.9% of the sample belongs to the ten largest clones.

The data are from a study of blood T cell repertoires in COVID-19 (TCRdb year 2020). Background on the whole study: Samples covering the acute and convalescent phases of COVID-19 were provided by collaborators in the United States, Italy and Spain. The material from the prospective study consisted of cDNA or gDNA derived from T cells, B-cell-depleted T cells, or PBMCs. The dataset comprised deeply sampled blood TCRbeta repertoires from subjects exposed to, actively infected with, or recovered from COVID-19. The repertoires were released in a freely available public database meant as a resource for research on the immune response to SARS-CoV-2. The samples were drawn from two sources: the first 160 participants of the ongoing ImmuneRACE study, and approximately 1,300 subjects contributed by 6 global collaborators. Nearly every sample came with metadata listing a de-identified subject ID, COVID-19 status, age in years and sex. Where HLA class I and class II types were available, the types were taken from metadata supplied by the sample provider, not from assay-based typing. Paper-wide results and their limitations: The amount of clinical and demographic metadata varied by source and participant and was provided uncurated.

One collaborating source in Seattle enrolled patients during active infection and followed them longitudinally through the course of disease. The collaborating institutions used their own protocols to collect whole blood in K2EDTA tubes. For TCRbeta analysis, collaborators shipped samples as frozen whole blood, isolated PBMCs, or DNA extracted from either of those sample types. CDR1 and CDR2, per the germline V gene, are LGHNA and YSLEER. The germline V end is reduced by 0 bases and the J end by 6 bases; junction bases left unmatched: 8. CDR3 length: 17 amino acids, cysteine to phenylalanine. The entry retains the CDR3 DNA only, 51 bases that are in frame from base 1.

Sample: peripheral blood. This sequence uses TRBV4-3 and TRBJ2-3; the central 11 bases match TRBD2. This clonotype was obtained from a woman aged 40 to 50 with COVID-19, enrolled during active disease. In nucleotide form, the sequence is TGCGCCAGCAGCCAAGATCGGGGACTAGCGGCACCCGATACGCAGTATTTT. Its product reads: CASSQDRGLAAPDTQYF.